This T cell receptor (beta chain) was documented in a study of CXCR3-negative and CXCR3-positive naive CD8 T cells. CDR3 length equals 13 residues. The germline gives CDR1 SQVTM, CDR2 ANQGSEA. As concerns this clonotype: Its antigen is not identified.

Each TRB cDNA library was prepared by 5' RACE (with UMI labels). One entry per CDR3 protein, without DNA, is what TCRdb gives after re-calling the 5' RACE reads. The specimen's table records 140,000 to 150,000 distinct CDR3 sequences. General study points: Memory cells differed in TRBV-TRBJ usage, but naive CXCR3-negative and CXCR3-positive cells had similar usage. When CXCR3-positive naive cells were set against CXCR3-negative naive cells, the former had more hydrophobic TRB CDR3s.

The clonotype originates from a human donor in good health. Some clones in this sample may be carry-over from other donors' samples. The source material was naive CXCR3+ CD8+ T cells from blood. Subset here: CD45RO-CCR7+CD27+CD95- naive CD8+ T cells expressing CXCR3 (TNR3+). The rearrangement joins TRBV29-1 to TRBJ1-1; TCRdb's D call of TRBD1 is untestable without DNA. CDR3 in amino acids: CSVVRVEGTEAFF.